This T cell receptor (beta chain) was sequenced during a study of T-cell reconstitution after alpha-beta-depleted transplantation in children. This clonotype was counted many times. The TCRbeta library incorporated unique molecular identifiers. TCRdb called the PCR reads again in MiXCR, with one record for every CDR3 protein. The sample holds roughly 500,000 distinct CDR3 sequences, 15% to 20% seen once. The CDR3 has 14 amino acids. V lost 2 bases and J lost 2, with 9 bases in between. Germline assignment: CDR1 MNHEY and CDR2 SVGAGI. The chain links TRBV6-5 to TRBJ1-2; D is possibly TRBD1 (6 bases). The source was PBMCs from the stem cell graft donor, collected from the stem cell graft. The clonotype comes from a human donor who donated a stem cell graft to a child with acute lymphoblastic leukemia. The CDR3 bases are TGTGCCAGCAGTTACACAGGGTTCAACTATGGCTACACCTTC. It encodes CASSYTGFNYGYTF.